This T cell receptor beta chain was captured in a study of CD8 T cells in ankylosing spondylitis. Findings and caveats of the study: Researchers reportedly found disease-linked clones significantly enriched in matched ankylosing spondylitis synovial fluid. A TCR beta motif of seven or eight highly homologous variants appeared characteristic of ankylosing spondylitis blood.

The V gene lost 5 bases and the J gene lost 3 bases, with 14 bases spanning the gap. This CDR3 has 14 amino acids. Per the germline V gene, CDR1 is SGHTS and CDR2 is YDEGEE. A quantitative 5'-RACE method, one with molecular barcodes, was used to make TCR beta libraries. A single record per CDR3 protein comes from TCRdb applying MiXCR to the 5' RACE reads. The sample consists of under 950,000 distinct CDR3 sequences, under 20% of them appearing once. This clonotype was counted ten times or more. As yet, its antigen is unknown. This chain uses TRBV5-8 with TRBJ1-1; D remains ambiguous. This receptor was taken from a male donor with ankylosing spondylitis. Sequencing was performed on blood, either unsorted or a sorted T cell fraction (not recorded which). The CDR3 loop reads CASRPLRDDTEAFF. As DNA, the CDR3 is TGTGCCAGCAGGCCCTTGAGGGATGACACTGAAGCTTTCTTT.